This TCR beta chain was captured by sequencing in a study of OX40 agonist ivuxolimab in advanced cancers. Whole-study context: Patients achieving partial responses numbered three: one hepatocellular carcinoma case and two cutaneous melanoma cases.

Using immunoSEQ multiplex PCR, the repertoire was profiled, and TCRdb retains in-frame clones only, with some absent. This repertoire shows roughly 73,000 clones, around 88% found once; its top ten account for 2.5% to 3.5%. Patients were excluded for autoimmune disease history or systemic immunosuppression. The CDR3 covers 17 residues. Germline-derived CDR1 and CDR2 are SGHDN and FVKESK. V was cut by 4 bases and J by 0 bases, with 16 bases left in between. For this clone: Its specificity is unknown.

The study's findings and limits: Expanded peripheral T cell antigen specificity was not determined.

The origin of this receptor is an adult with an advanced solid tumor such as melanoma, head and neck, liver or kidney cancer. The gene calls are TRBV14 and TRBJ2-4, with D unresolved. The sample consisted of CD4+ or CD8+ T cells sorted from blood, taken in a trial of the OX40 agonist ivuxolimab. The CDR3 region is CASSPTMDPLAKNIQYF. The CDR3 DNA is TGTGCCAGCAGCCCTACAATGGACCCCCTAGCCAAAAACATTCAGTACTTC.